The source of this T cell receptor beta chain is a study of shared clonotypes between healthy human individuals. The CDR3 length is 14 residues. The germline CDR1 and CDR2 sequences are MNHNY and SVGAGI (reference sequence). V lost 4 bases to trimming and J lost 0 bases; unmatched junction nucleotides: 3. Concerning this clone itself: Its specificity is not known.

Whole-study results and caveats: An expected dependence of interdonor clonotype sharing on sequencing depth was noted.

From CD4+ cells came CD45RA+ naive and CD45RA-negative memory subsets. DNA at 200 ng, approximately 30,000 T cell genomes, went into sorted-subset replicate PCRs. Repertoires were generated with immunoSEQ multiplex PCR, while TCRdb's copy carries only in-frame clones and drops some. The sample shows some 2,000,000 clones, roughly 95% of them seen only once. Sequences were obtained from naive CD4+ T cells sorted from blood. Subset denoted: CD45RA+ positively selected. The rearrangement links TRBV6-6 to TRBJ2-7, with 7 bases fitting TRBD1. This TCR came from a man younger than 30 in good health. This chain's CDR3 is CASSSRDSSYEQYF. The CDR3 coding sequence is TGTGCCAGCAGTTCCCGGGACAGCTCCTACGAGCAGTACTTC.